This is a list of T cell receptor beta chains from one sample in a study of cytomegalovirus exposure and HLA in healthy donors. The assay was immunoSEQ multiplex PCR, and TCRdb's table has in-frame clones only and misses some. Of around 210,000 clones in the sample, roughly 73% were seen once. The material sequenced was PBMCs. The receptors come from a boy aged 5 to 17 in good health and CMV-seronegative. Both conserved end residues are part of each CDR3. D genes are given only for firm matches. The listing skips clone size in some rows; elsewhere it reads once, few, many or a size class.

TRBJ1-1 once 11 - TRBV11-3 TGTGCCAGCAGCCACTCCACTGAAGCTTTCTTT CASSHSTEAFF
TRBJ2-7 - 14 TRBD1 TRBV6-5 TGTGCCAGCAGTTTGGGACAGCGGACCTACGAGCAGTACTTC CASSLGQRTYEQYF
TRBJ2-7 - 15 TRBD1 TRBV9 TGTGCCAGCAGCGTAAAGACAGGGTTTACAGACGAGCAGTACTTC CASSVKTGFTDEQYF
TRBJ1-1 - 14 TRBD1 TRBV7-9 TGTGCCAGCAGCTTGGACAGGGGCATACGTGAAGCTTTCTTT CASSLDRGIREAFF
TRBJ2-7 - 14 TRBD2 TRBV9 TGCGCCAGCAGCTTAACTAGCGAGTTGGACGAGCAGTACTTC CASSLTSELDEQYF
TRBJ1-6 - 14 - TRBV11-2 TGTGCCAGCAGCTTCTGGGCATCTAATTCACCCCTCCACTTT CASSFWASNSPLHF
TRBJ2-1 - 15 TRBD2 TRBV6-5 TGTGCCAGCAGTTCCGGACTAGCGGACATCAATGAGCAGTTCTTC CASSSGLADINEQFF
TRBJ2-1 - 18 TRBD2 TRBV7-6 TGTGCCAGCAGCTTATATCCGATTGGGAGCGGGAGTTACAATGAGCAGTTCTTC CASSLYPIGSGSYNEQFF
TRBJ2-3 - 17 TRBD2 TRBV6-4 TGTGCCAGCAGCCATACCTCCTCTAGCGGGAGTACAGATACGCAGTATTTT CASSHTSSSGSTDTQYF
TRBJ1-5 - 16 TRBD1 TRBV11-3 TGTGCCAGCAGCCCAGGGGGCGCGTCGAGCAATCAGCCCCAGCATTTT CASSPGGASSNQPQHF
TRBJ1-4 - 13 TRBD1 TRBV30 TGTGCCTGGAGTGGACAGGGGAATGAAAAACTGTTTTTT CAWSGQGNEKLFF
TRBJ2-2 - 16 - TRBV6-5 TGTGCCAGCAGTTACTCCCCGTCAGCGAACACCGGGGAGCTGTTTTTT CASSYSPSANTGELFF
TRBJ2-1 - 16 - TRBV15 TGTGCCACCAGCAAGAGGGGACCTACTAGCAGGAATGAGCAGTTCTTC CATSKRGPTSRNEQFF
TRBJ1-5 - 11 - TRBV19 TGTGCCAGCTCATTCGCAGGGCCCCAGCATTTT CASSFAGPQHF
TRBJ2-3 - 15 TRBD2 TRBV6-1 TGTGCCAGCAGACCACCGGGACTAGCGAAAGATACGCAGTATTTT CASRPPGLAKDTQYF
TRBJ1-2 - 13 - TRBV28 TGTGCCAGCAGAACACAGGTCCGCTATGGCTACACCTTC CASRTQVRYGYTF
TRBJ2-5 - 15 TRBD2 TRBV7-6 TGTGCCAGCAGCTCCGCACTAGCGTCACAAGAGACCCAGTACTTC CASSSALASQETQYF
TRBJ1-6 - 14 - TRBV7-9 TGTGCCAGCAGCGACGGACTCGTTAATTCACCCCTCCACTTT CASSDGLVNSPLHF
TRBJ1-2 few 14 - TRBV5-1 TGCGCCAGCAGCTTGCGTGAAGGGGCGACTGGCTACACCTTC CASSLREGATGYTF